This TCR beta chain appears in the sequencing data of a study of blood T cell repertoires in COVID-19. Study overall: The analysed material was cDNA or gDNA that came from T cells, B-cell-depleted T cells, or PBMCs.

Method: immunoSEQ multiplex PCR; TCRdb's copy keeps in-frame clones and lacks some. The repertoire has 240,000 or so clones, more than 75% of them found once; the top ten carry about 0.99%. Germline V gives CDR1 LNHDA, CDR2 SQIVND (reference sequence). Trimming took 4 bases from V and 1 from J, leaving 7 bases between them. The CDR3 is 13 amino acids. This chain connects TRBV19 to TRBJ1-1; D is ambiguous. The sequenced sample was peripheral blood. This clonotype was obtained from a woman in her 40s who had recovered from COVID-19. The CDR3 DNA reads TGTGCCAGTAGTAGCGCGCGGAACACTGAAGCTTTCTTT. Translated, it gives CASSSARNTEAFF.